Below, 20 T cell receptor beta chains from the same sample are listed, as sequenced in a study of blood T cell repertoires in COVID-19. Some clones are missing from TCRdb's copy, which holds only in-frame ones; the method was immunoSEQ multiplex PCR. In the table there are about 350,000 clones, roughly 87% of which are singletons. Sample: PBMCs or T cells enriched from blood (not recorded which). These receptors were collected from a woman aged 30 to 39 who had recovered from COVID-19.

CDR3 residues: CASTTGYGYTF. The DNA of the CDR3 is TGTGCCAGCACCACAGGGTATGGCTACACCTTC. The chain employs TRBV28 and TRBJ1-2, with D tentatively TRBD1 (6 bases). This CDR3 is 11 amino acids long. CDR1 and CDR2 (germline): MDHEN, SYDVKM. Trimming shortened V by 7 bases and J by 5 bases, and 8 bases separated the two germline ends.

V usage is TRBV25-1 and J usage is TRBJ2-1, with 13 bases identical to TRBD2. Germline values: CDR1 MGHDK, CDR2 SYGVNS. The CDR3 totals 14 residues. Trimming cost V 10 bases and J 4 bases; bases outside gene matches: 4. The CDR3 DNA reads as TGTGCCACGGGACTAGCGGGGCGATACAATGAGCAGTTCTTC. Protein sequence: CATGLAGRYNEQFF.

The chain joins TRBV12-3 or TRBV12-4 to TRBJ1-5; no clear D gene. This CDR3 spans 12 amino acids. V lost 8 bases and J 5 bases, leaving 10 bases between the germline ends. CDR3 DNA sequence: TGTGCCAGCGCTCGAGGATATCAGCCCCAGCATTTT. Protein sequence: CASARGYQPQHF.

The chain links TRBV2 to TRBJ2-1; weak D call: TRBD1 (6 bases). V lost 1 base and J 6 bases, leaving 16 bases between the germline ends. Germline V gene data show CDR1 as SNHLY and CDR2 as FYNNEI. There are 16 residues in the CDR3. CDR3 protein: CASSEDRALKGNEQFF. CDR3 DNA sequence: TGTGCCAGCAGTGAAGACAGGGCGTTGAAGGGCAATGAGCAGTTCTTC. The whole variable domain, filled in from reference TRBV2 and TRBJ2-1, reads EPEVTQTPSHQVTQMGQEVILRCVPISNHLYFYWYRQILGQKVEFLVSFYNNEISEKSEIFDDQFSVERPDGSNFTLKIRSTKLEDSAMYFCASSEDRALKGNEQFFGPGTRLTVL.

The chain combines TRBV11-2 with TRBJ2-1, with 8 bases that match TRBD2. CDR1 is SGHAT, CDR2 FQNNGV, per germline. Trimming at V came to 5 bases and at J to 2 bases, leaving 8 bases not matched to a gene. CDR3 length: 16 amino acids. CDR3 coding DNA: TGTGCCAGCAGCGCTCTTCCGCGGGGGGCCTACAATGAGCAGTTCTTC. As protein: CASSALPRGAYNEQFF.

This clone was seen only once. V is TRBV7-6 and J is TRBJ2-3, with D possibly TRBD2 on 7 matching bases. With 4 bases removed from V and 2 bases from J, the gap between germline ends came to 13 bases. Germline V gene sequence: CDR1 SGHVS, CDR2 FNYEAQ. The CDR3 is 15 amino acids. The CDR3 DNA reads TGTGCCAGCAGCTGGGGGGGCGGCTTCACAGATACGCAGTATTTT. Amino acids: CASSWGGGFTDTQYF. Based on the CDR3 plus reference TRBV7-6 and TRBJ2-3, the full variable domain is GAGVSQSPRYKVTKRGQDVALRCDPISGHVSLYWYRQALGQGPEFLTYFNYEAQQDKSGLPNDRFSAERPEGSISTLTIQRTEQRDSAMYRCASSWGGGFTDTQYFGPGTRLTVL.

The chain uses TRBV29-1 and TRBJ2-7, with 7 bases matching TRBD1. The CDR3 totals 14 residues. The junction had 9 bases not matched to a gene; V was cut back by 4 bases and J by 3 bases. Per the germline V gene, CDR1 is SQVTM and CDR2 is ANQGSEA. The CDR3 protein is CSVAPTGIIYEQYF. CDR3 DNA sequence: TGCAGCGTTGCCCCGACAGGGATTATCTACGAGCAGTACTTC.

The J gene is TRBJ1-1, the V gene TRBV11-2, with 11 bases identical to TRBD1. Germline values: CDR1 SGHAT, CDR2 FQNNGV. J gave up 7 bases and V 3 bases, and 10 bases lay outside the gene matches. The CDR3 runs 16 residues. The CDR3: CASSFPSGQGGGEAFF. CDR3 bases: TGTGCCAGCAGCTTTCCGTCGGGACAGGGGGGTGGTGAAGCTTTCTTT.

The chain has TRBV23-1 and TRBJ2-7; maybe TRBD1 (6 bases). TRBV23-1 is marked as an open reading frame, function uncertain. Trimming cost V 2 bases and J 6 bases, with 20 bases left between them. The length of the CDR3 is 16 residues. The CDR3 is CASSQPGDISCGEQYF. The CDR3, as DNA: TGCGCCAGCAGTCAACCCGGGGACATCTCCTGTGGCGAGCAGTACTTC.

The chain is built from TRBV7-2 and TRBJ1-1; tentative D call: TRBD1 (6 bases). CDR1 is SGHTA, CDR2 FQGNSA, per germline. CDR3 length: 15 amino acids. The ends were cut back, 0 bases at V and 5 bases at J, with 13 bases in the middle. The DNA of the CDR3 is TGTGCCAGCAGCTTAGCGCAGGGGTTAAGGACTGAAGCTTTCTTT. Translated: CASSLAQGLRTEAFF.

CDR3 sequence reads: CASSLSSGSRETQYF. As DNA, the CDR3 is TGTGCCAGCAGCTTGTCTAGCGGGAGTAGAGAGACCCAGTACTTC. The chain carries TRBV5-4 and TRBJ2-5; TRBD2 aligns across 10 bases. CDR3 length: 15 residues. The V and J ends lost 1 base and 4 bases, in that order; junction bases with no gene match: 4. The germline gives CDR1 SGHNT, CDR2 YYREEE (reference sequence).

This clone has just a few counts. This chain uses TRBV7-9 with TRBJ2-2, with TRBD2 matching over 7 bases. Germline V CDR1 and CDR2: SEHNR, FQNEAQ (reference sequence). Germline trimming cut 0 bases from V and 0 bases from J; bases unmatched to any gene: 7. The CDR3 contains 18 residues. In DNA form, the CDR3 reads TGTGCCAGCAGCTTAGCGGCTAGCGGTAACGCGAACACCGGGGAGCTGTTTTTT. It specifies CASSLAASGNANTGELFF.

The gene calls are TRBV27 and TRBJ1-2; 7 nucleotides line up with TRBD1. Germline V gene data show CDR1 as MNHEY and CDR2 as SMNVEV (reference sequence). Losses at the gene ends were 4 bases for V and 6 bases for J; bases not matched to a gene: 5. The CDR3 contains 13 residues. CDR3 nucleotide sequence: TGTGCCAGCAGTTATCAGGGGGATAATGGCTACACCTTC. Its protein is CASSYQGDNGYTF.

The V gene is TRBV6-1, the J gene TRBJ2-5; TRBD2 might be the D (5 bases). The germline V gene encodes CDR1 MNHNS and CDR2 SASEGT. This CDR3 is built from 15 residues. Trimming removed 2 bases from V and 2 bases from J, with 12 bases in between. CDR3 protein: CASSEFGSVQETQYF. The CDR3 DNA sequence: TGTGCCAGCAGTGAATTTGGGAGCGTACAAGAGACCCAGTACTTC.

This chain connects TRBV27 to TRBJ2-2; 8 nucleotides align to TRBD2. The CDR3 is 17 residues long. CDR1 is MNHEY and CDR2 is SMNVEV in the germline V gene (reference sequence). V shed 6 bases, J shed 0 bases, and the junction held 9 bases outside the gene matches. CDR3 sequence reads: CASSPAGAGANTGELFF. For the CDR3, the DNA is TGTGCCAGCAGCCCAGCGGGGGCTGGGGCGAACACCGGGGAGCTGTTTTTT.

The rearrangement uses TRBV6-5 and TRBJ1-1; D perhaps matches TRBD1 (6 bases). Trimming removed 2 bases at V and 7 bases at J, with 11 bases between. From germline, CDR1 is MNHEY and CDR2 SVGAGI. The CDR3 is made up of 13 amino acids. The CDR3 loop is CASSYVKDSEAFF. CDR3 bases: TGTGCCAGCAGTTACGTGAAGGACAGTGAAGCTTTCTTT.

This chain connects TRBV10-3 to TRBJ2-7; TRBD1 matches 9 bases. The CDR3 is 15 residues long. The V and J ends lost 4 bases and 3 bases, in that order; junction bases with no gene match: 7. Per the germline V gene, CDR1 is ENHRY and CDR2 is SYGVKD. The CDR3 nucleotides are TGTGCCATCAGTGCATGGACAGGGGACAACTACGAGCAGTACTTC. It codes for CAISAWTGDNYEQYF.

The rearrangement joins TRBV30 to TRBJ1-2; the D is unclear. This CDR3 comprises 16 residues. In germline, CDR1 is GTSNPN, CDR2 SVGIG (reference sequence). V shed 0 bases and J shed 0 bases, with 14 bases lying between them. CDR3 DNA: TGTGCCTGGAGTGTTCAGCACAGCTATCCTAACTATGGCTACACCTTC. Translation gives CAWSVQHSYPNYGYTF.

This chain joins TRBV11-2 and TRBJ1-2, with a possible D match to TRBD1 (6 bases). Germline V lookup: CDR1 SGHAT, CDR2 FQNNGV. The CDR3 consists of 17 residues. Between the trimmed V and J ends, which lost 5 bases and 6 bases, there was a span of 25 bases. The CDR3 loop is CASSPGPYGQGFNGYTF. The CDR3 DNA reads as TGTGCCAGCAGCCCAGGGCCTTACGGGCAGGGGTTTAATGGCTACACCTTC.

This clone was found a few times. The chain carries TRBV7-9 and TRBJ1-3; 7 nucleotides line up with TRBD1. Germline V gene lookup returns CDR1 SEHNR and CDR2 FQNEAQ (reference sequence). The CDR3 runs to 15 residues. V dropped 6 bases and J dropped 0; count of bases not matched to a gene: 5. The CDR3 coding sequence is TGTGCCAGCAGGAGGGGACAGAGCTCTGGAAACACCATATATTTT. Amino acid sequence: CASRRGQSSGNTIYF.